Below are 30 T cell receptor beta chains sequenced from a single sample in a study of blood T cell repertoires in COVID-19. Repertoires were generated with immunoSEQ multiplex PCR, while TCRdb's copy carries only in-frame clones and drops some. The sample includes about 400,000 clones, 86% seen only once; the top ten take about 1.5%. Sequenced input: peripheral blood. Receptors were obtained from a woman aged 25 to 39 with active or convalescent COVID-19.

CDR3 region: CASSLGGGPGTQYF. In nucleotides, the CDR3 is TGTGCCAGCAGCCTCGGGGGGGGCCCCGGGACCCAGTACTTC. V is TRBV5-5 and J is TRBJ2-5, with 8 bases identical to TRBD2. The CDR3 totals 14 residues. Per the germline V gene, CDR1 is SGHKS and CDR2 is YYEKEE (reference sequence). Unmatched junction bases numbered 9, after V lost 4 bases and J lost 7 bases.

The V and J genes are TRBV14 and TRBJ1-6; D is unclear. From germline, CDR1 is SGHDN and CDR2 FVKESK. Trimming left V 3 bases short and J 9 bases short, with 15 bases between. The CDR3 totals 15 residues. CDR3 in DNA: TGTGCCAGCAGCCAGTCACTAGGGTCGTCTTCACCCCTCCACTTT. This codes for CASSQSLGSSSPLHF.

This clone appeared many times. The CDR3 region is CASSPQGDTGELFF. The CDR3 bases are TGTGCCAGCAGTCCACAGGGTGACACCGGGGAGCTGTTTTTT. V and J are TRBV6-5 and TRBJ2-2; D may be TRBD1 (6 bases). The CDR3 has 14 amino acids. The germline gives CDR1 MNHEY, CDR2 SVGAGI. The V end was cut by 5 bases, the J end by 3 bases, with 10 bases between.

The chain uses TRBV10-3 and TRBJ1-1; D might be TRBD1 (5 bases). This CDR3 is 15 amino acids long. From germline, CDR1 is ENHRY and CDR2 SYGVKD. V was clipped by 0 bases and J by 0 bases, with 8 bases between them. The CDR3 here is CAISESQGMNTEAFF. CDR3 DNA: TGTGCCATCAGTGAGTCGCAGGGAATGAACACTGAAGCTTTCTTT.

The rearrangement links TRBV10-3 to TRBJ2-3; a possible D gene is TRBD2 (6 bases). The CDR3 length is 16 residues. Germline V lookup: CDR1 ENHRY, CDR2 SYGVKD. V gave up 3 bases and J gave up 3 bases, with 16 bases separating them. The CDR3 protein is CAISEGGGLRTDTQYF. CDR3 nucleotides: TGTGCCATCAGTGAAGGTGGGGGGTTGAGGACAGATACGCAGTATTTT.

This chain connects TRBV15 to TRBJ1-5; no definite D call. There are 12 residues in the CDR3. The germline V and J ends were trimmed by 0 bases and 8 bases, with 5 bases remaining between them. CDR1 is LNHNV, CDR2 YYDKDF, per germline (reference sequence). CDR3 in amino acids: CATSREAEPQHF. The DNA for the CDR3 is TGTGCCACCAGCAGAGAGGCAGAGCCCCAGCATTTT.

The rearrangement joins TRBV29-1 to TRBJ1-1, with D uncertain. V was clipped by 5 bases and J by 1 base, with 8 bases between them. The CDR3 loop spans 12 amino acids. Germline-derived CDR1 and CDR2 are SQVTM and ANQGSEA. CDR3 sequence: CSVLSANTEAFF. CDR3 nucleotides: TGCAGCGTTCTCAGCGCGAACACTGAAGCTTTCTTT.

This sequence joins TRBV6-4 and TRBJ2-1; tentatively, D is TRBD1 (6 bases). Trimming cost V 3 bases and J 14 bases, with 14 bases left between them. Germline values: CDR1 MRHNA, CDR2 SNTAGT. The CDR3 has 12 amino acids. CDR3 loop: CASSDSTGIEFF. Written as DNA, the CDR3 is TGTGCCAGCAGTGATAGCACAGGGATAGAGTTCTTC.

This clone was seen once. The CDR3 DNA reads TGTGCCAGCACTGGCGACACGGATAATTCACCCCTCCACTTT. Its translation is CASTGDTDNSPLHF. The chain employs TRBV6-5 and TRBJ1-6; unclear D gene. In germline, CDR1 is MNHEY, CDR2 SVGAGI. The CDR3 sequence is 14 residues long. Trimming shortened V by 7 bases and J by 5 bases, and 12 bases separated the two germline ends.

This clone was counted once. The chain has TRBV28 and TRBJ1-2; D gene unclear. The V gene lost 6 bases and the J gene lost 5 bases, with 13 bases spanning the gap. The length of the CDR3 is 13 residues. CDR1 is MDHEN, CDR2 SYDVKM, per germline. In DNA, the CDR3 is TGTGCCAGCAGCCTGGCCGGGAGTTATGGCTACACCTTC. Amino acids: CASSLAGSYGYTF.

The chain uses TRBV30 and TRBJ2-1; unclear D gene. Germline V gives CDR1 GTSNPN, CDR2 SVGIG (reference sequence). The ends were cut back, 0 bases at V and 9 bases at J, with 9 bases in the middle. The CDR3 is 12 residues long. The CDR3, as DNA: TGTGCCTGGAGTGTTGTCTACTCTGAGCAGTTCTTC. This codes for CAWSVVYSEQFF.

The rearrangement links TRBV29-1 to TRBJ2-7, with D possibly matching TRBD1 (5 bases). The CDR3 is made up of 12 amino acids. V gave up 6 bases and J gave up 1 base, with 10 bases separating them. CDR1 SQVTM and CDR2 ANQGSEA come from the germline V gene. The CDR3 DNA follows: TGCAGCGTGGTGACAGCATCCTACGAGCAGTACTTC. Protein product: CSVVTASYEQYF.

This chain joins TRBV7-8 and TRBJ1-2; 9 nucleotides align to TRBD1. Germline assignment: CDR1 SGHVS and CDR2 FQNEAQ. The J segment lost 4 bases and the V segment lost 1 base, leaving 13 bases of the junction unmatched. The CDR3 extends over 18 amino acids. CDR3 sequence (DNA): TGTGCCAGCAGCTTAGAGGCGGGCGGGACAGGGCTGCTCTATGGCTACACCTTC. This encodes CASSLEAGGTGLLYGYTF.

The genes are TRBV7-9 and TRBJ1-1; D ambiguous. The CDR3 runs to 14 residues. The V gene's germline CDR1 is SEHNR and CDR2 FQNEAQ (reference sequence). V lost 5 bases and J 6 bases, leaving 16 bases between the germline ends. CDR3 coding DNA: TGTGCCAGCAGCACCCTGCCGGGTACCGCTGAAGCTTTCTTT. This translates into CASSTLPGTAEAFF.

This rearrangement joins TRBV27 to TRBJ1-6; D may be TRBD1 (5 bases). V dropped 3 bases and J dropped 7 bases, with 10 bases sitting between them. Germline CDR1 MNHEY, CDR2 SMNVEV (reference sequence). CDR3 length: 14 amino acids. CDR3 protein: CASSFAGDNSPLHF. The CDR3 coding sequence is TGTGCCAGCAGTTTTGCGGGGGACAATTCACCCCTCCACTTT.

The sample holds one count of this clone. V gene TRBV14 combines with J gene TRBJ2-1; no definite D call. V was pared by 0 bases and J by 14 bases, with 11 bases between. The CDR3 consists of 12 residues. The germline V gene has CDR1 SGHDN and CDR2 FVKESK. CDR3 protein: CASSQDTKFEFF. CDR3 coding DNA: TGTGCCAGCAGCCAAGATACTAAGTTTGAGTTCTTC.

V usage is TRBV25-1 and J usage is TRBJ1-4, with 8 nucleotides matching TRBD1. Germline V gives CDR1 MGHDK, CDR2 SYGVNS. Germline trimming cut 5 bases from V and 6 bases from J; bases unmatched to any gene: 8. This CDR3 is built from 15 residues. The CDR3 bases are TGTGCCAGCAGTCCAGGGGGCAAGTTAGATGAAAAACTGTTTTTT. It specifies CASSPGGKLDEKLFF.

This clone appeared once. The chain joins TRBV19 to TRBJ1-1, with a tentative D call TRBD1 (5 bases). Germline V CDR1 and CDR2: LNHDA, SQIVND (reference sequence). V shed 7 bases and J shed 0 bases, with 12 bases lying between them. CDR3 length: 14 residues. CDR3 in DNA: TGTGCCAGTATGTGGGGGACTATGAACACTGAAGCTTTCTTT. Its translation is CASMWGTMNTEAFF.

CDR3: CSDDRVYGYTF. CDR3 sequence (DNA): TGCAGCGATGACAGGGTGTATGGCTACACCTTC. V and J are TRBV29-1 and TRBJ1-2, with TRBD1 identical over 7 bases. Germline trimming cut 7 bases from V and 5 bases from J; bases unmatched to any gene: 4. The CDR3 contains 11 residues. CDR1 and CDR2 from the germline V gene are SQVTM and ANQGSEA.

The chain recombines TRBV7-8 with TRBJ2-7, with 7 bases matching TRBD2. CDR1 is SGHVS, CDR2 FQNEAQ, per germline. V was clipped by 5 bases and J by 6 bases; unmatched bases: 10. The CDR3 has 14 residues. CDR3 DNA: TGTGCCAGCAGCGCAAGCGGGGATGGGAGCGAGCAGTACTTC. As protein: CASSASGDGSEQYF.

The chain couples TRBV5-1 to TRBJ2-2, with 9 bases aligning to TRBD1. The germline V gene encodes CDR1 SGHRS and CDR2 YFSETQ. V shed 5 bases, J shed 3 bases, and the junction held 5 bases outside the gene matches. CDR3 length equals 15 residues. This CDR3 is CASSLTGGYTGELFF. The CDR3 coding sequence is TGCGCCAGCAGTTTAACAGGGGGCTACACCGGGGAGCTGTTTTTT. Filled out from reference TRBV5-1 and TRBJ2-2, the complete variable domain reads KAGVTQTPRYLIKTRGQQVTLSCSPISGHRSVSWYQQTPGQGLQFLFEYFSETQRNKGNFPGRFSGRQFSNSRSEMNVSTLELGDSALYLCASSLTGGYTGELFFGEGSRLTVL.

The rearrangement joins TRBV5-4 to TRBJ2-1; 9 nucleotides line up with TRBD2. This CDR3 has 17 amino acids. Germline CDR1 SGHNT, CDR2 YYREEE (reference sequence). The J segment lost 5 bases and the V segment lost 4 bases, leaving 13 bases of the junction unmatched. In nucleotides, the CDR3 is TGTGCCAGCAGCAACCTAGGGTGGCGGGGGGGTAACAATGAGCAGTTCTTC. Translating gives CASSNLGWRGGNNEQFF.

V is TRBV10-3 and J is TRBJ1-5; unclear D gene. The CDR3 has 14 amino acids. CDR1 ENHRY and CDR2 SYGVKD come from the germline V gene. The V gene lost 0 bases and the J gene lost 11 bases, with 14 bases spanning the gap. The CDR3 here is CAISESESAGSQHF. Here the CDR3 DNA reads TGTGCCATCAGTGAGTCGGAGTCTGCCGGGTCCCAGCATTTT.

The rearrangement uses TRBV4-1 and TRBJ1-2, with 8 bases lining up with TRBD1. The J segment lost 5 bases and the V segment lost 1 base, leaving 9 bases of the junction unmatched. The CDR3 runs to 16 residues. From germline, CDR1 is MGHRA and CDR2 YSYEKL. This chain's CDR3 is CASSQAPTTGDYGYTF. The CDR3 nucleotides read TGCGCCAGCAGCCAAGCACCAACGACAGGGGATTATGGCTACACCTTC.

This chain links TRBV30 with TRBJ1-2; 8 nucleotides align to TRBD1. The CDR3 is made up of 15 amino acids. Trimming at V came to 6 bases and at J to 4 bases, leaving 13 bases not matched to a gene. Germline loops: CDR1 GTSNPN, CDR2 SVGIG (reference sequence). CDR3 loop: CACLGGTGTGYGYTF. For the CDR3, the DNA is TGTGCCTGCCTGGGCGGGACCGGGACAGGCTATGGCTACACCTTC.

The chain links TRBV14 to TRBJ1-1, with D possibly TRBD1 on 6 matching bases. The CDR3 extends over 16 amino acids. Deletions cut 3 bases from V and 3 bases from J, with 17 bases between. Germline values: CDR1 SGHDN, CDR2 FVKESK. The CDR3 sequence: CASSHLVGDKDTEAFF. The CDR3 region has the DNA TGTGCCAGCAGCCACCTGGTTGGGGACAAGGACACTGAAGCTTTCTTT.

This clone occurred a few times. The chain joins TRBV27 to TRBJ1-5; D is unresolved. Germline V CDR1 and CDR2: MNHEY, SMNVEV (reference sequence). The CDR3 spans 12 residues. V gave up 5 bases and J gave up 3 bases, with 5 bases separating them. Written as DNA, the CDR3 is TGTGCCAGCAGTCCCCACAATCAGCCCCAGCATTTT. It translates to CASSPHNQPQHF.

The chain has TRBV7-9 and TRBJ2-3, with a weak D call TRBD1 (6 bases). The V and J ends lost 2 bases and 1 base respectively, with 13 bases between them. The length of the CDR3 is 16 residues. CDR1 is SEHNR and CDR2 is FQNEAQ in the germline V gene (reference sequence). The CDR3, as DNA: TGTGCCAGCAGCTTAACTACAGGGTTTGGCACAGATACGCAGTATTTT. This translates into CASSLTTGFGTDTQYF.

Turning to this clone: The same CDR3 is also encoded by other DNA sequences in this sample. V usage is TRBV4-1 and J usage is TRBJ2-5; D possibly corresponds to TRBD2 (6 bases). Trimming removed 4 bases from V and 2 bases from J, with 8 bases in between. The CDR3 has 13 amino acids. Germline CDR1 and CDR2: MGHRA and YSYEKL. CDR3 amino acids: CASSRGLQETQYF. The CDR3 nucleotides are TGCGCCAGCAGCCGAGGACTACAAGAGACCCAGTACTTC.

The chain carries TRBV5-1 and TRBJ2-2, with D possibly being TRBD1 (6 bases). V lost 2 bases, J lost 3 bases, and 11 bases lay in between. CDR1 and CDR2 (germline): SGHRS, YFSETQ. This CDR3 contains 15 residues. Written as DNA, the CDR3 is TGCGCCAGCAGCTTATTACAGGGTGACACCGGGGAGCTGTTTTTT. Its protein is CASSLLQGDTGELFF.